The T cell receptor (beta chain) described here comes from a study of shared clonotypes between healthy human individuals. Across the whole study: Per-donor plates numbered three CD4 naive, three CD4 memory, two CD8 naive and one CD8 memory. Points from the study as a whole: Clonotypes which were not shared had lower generation probabilities than clonotypes that all four donors shared.

V shed 6 bases and J 4 bases; nucleotides not matched to a gene: 7. Looked up from germline, CDR1 is KGHSH and CDR2 is LQKENI. CDR3 length equals 15 residues. Replicate PCRs for sorted subsets used approximately 220 ng DNA; this equaled 30,000 to 35,000 T cell genomes. TCRdb's table, derived via immunoSEQ multiplex PCR, lists solely in-frame clones and lacks some. The data hold under 550,000 clones, with 90% to 96% observed a single time. Comments on this clone: The target antigen is unknown.

The source of this sequence is a woman younger than 45 in good health. The material sequenced was naive CD4+ T cells sorted from blood. Subset reported: CD45RA+ positively selected. This chain uses TRBV18 with TRBJ2-7; 12 nucleotides agree with TRBD1. Here the CDR3 reads CASSPGTGGVYEQYF. CDR3 coding DNA: TGTGCCAGCTCGCCCGGGACAGGGGGCGTATACGAGCAGTACTTC.